The source of this T cell receptor beta chain is a study of blood T cells in healthy people across ages. Through a sample-barcoded 5' primer and a J-beta primer mix, a second PCR was run for roughly 6 to 11 cycles. TCRdb called the 5' RACE reads again in MiXCR, with one record for every CDR3 protein. Among 700,000 or so distinct CDR3 sequences, around 38% were seen once, and the ten largest hold 25% to 35%. After removal of 2 bases from V and 0 bases from J, the junction contained 4 bases not matched to a gene. The CDR3 is made up of 16 amino acids. Germline CDR1 is SGHRS and CDR2 is YFSETQ. The rearrangement joins TRBV5-1 to TRBJ1-4, with 7 nucleotides matching TRBD1. This sequence was found in a man older than 75 in good health. The source material was blood. CDR3 sequence: CASSFGQVTTNEKLFF. The CDR3 coding sequence is TGCGCCAGCAGCTTTGGACAGGTTACAACTAATGAAAAACTGTTTTTT.